This T cell receptor (beta chain) was sequenced for a study of blood T cell repertoires in COVID-19. Study context: The samples span acute and convalescent COVID-19 from the United States, Italy and Spain.

Profiling relied on immunoSEQ multiplex PCR, and the TCRdb table lists in-frame clones only, not all of them. The table lists tens of thousands of clones, around 90% of them singletons. Germline V lookup: CDR1 LGHDT, CDR2 YNNKEL (reference sequence). This CDR3 is 16 amino acids long. V was cut by 1 base and J by 0 bases, with 11 bases left in between. The chain joins TRBV3-1 (or the pseudogene TRBV3-2) to TRBJ2-3; D is possibly TRBD2 (5 bases). The specimen was peripheral blood. The receptor was derived from a human donor in a cohort sampled during active COVID-19. This CDR3 reads CASSQGGSGSTDTQYF. The CDR3 DNA is TGTGCCAGCAGCCAAGGAGGAAGCGGCAGCACAGATACGCAGTATTTT.